Sequencing of this TCR beta chain was carried out in a study of T cells after yellow fever vaccination. For the study at large: The fractions with low cell numbers were processed using SMART-Seq v4 Ultra Low Input.

Overall study results and limits: Subsequent booster samples again held most clones from primary vaccination (approximately 95% CD4, roughly 90% CD8).

The germline V gene has CDR1 KGHSH and CDR2 LQKENI. V lost 3 bases to trimming and J lost 0 bases, with 15 bases between them. This CDR3 spans 17 amino acids. In this sample, this clonotype turned up a few times. Its target is unknown. MiXCR, applied by TCRdb to the 5' RACE reads, yields one record per CDR3 protein. This table holds about 360,000 distinct CDR3 sequences, over 5% found once. The material sequenced was PBMCs, taken 5 days after the yellow fever booster vaccination. This TCR derives from a man younger than 40 who received the YFV17D yellow fever vaccine. The chain recombines TRBV18 with TRBJ2-4; D is unclear. In nucleotides, the CDR3 is TGTGCCAGCTCACCCGGACCCCAAACAATAGCCAAAAACATTCAGTACTTC. It specifies CASSPGPQTIAKNIQYF.